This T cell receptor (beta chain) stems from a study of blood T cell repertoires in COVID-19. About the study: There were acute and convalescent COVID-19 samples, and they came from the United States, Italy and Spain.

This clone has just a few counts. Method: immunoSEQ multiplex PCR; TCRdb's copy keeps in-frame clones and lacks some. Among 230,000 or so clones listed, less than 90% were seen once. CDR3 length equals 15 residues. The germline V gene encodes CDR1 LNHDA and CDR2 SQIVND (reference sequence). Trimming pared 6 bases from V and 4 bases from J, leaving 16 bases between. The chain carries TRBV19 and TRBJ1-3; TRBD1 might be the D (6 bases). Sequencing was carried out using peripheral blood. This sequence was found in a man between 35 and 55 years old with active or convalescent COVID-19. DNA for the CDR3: TGTGCCAGTAGCATGGGACACCCAACAGGAAACACCATATATTTT. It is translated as CASSMGHPTGNTIYF.